A single sample gave rise to the 18 T cell receptor beta chains below, sequenced in a study of molecular identifiers for immune sequencing clone quantification. TCRdb analysed the PCR reads with MiXCR anew, one entry per CDR3 protein. The table records about 65,000 distinct CDR3 sequences, 15% to 20% of them present only once. The sample taken for sequencing was naive CD8+ T cells from blood, with Jurkat cell RNA spiked in. Stated subset: FACS-sorted CD8+CD4-CCR7+CD45RA+ naive T cells. The receptors stem from a human donor in good health. Some libraries in this study had Jurkat cell RNA spiked in.

Regarding this clonotype: A clone one base away is much larger, so this may be a read error. The CDR3 end shows no conserved phenylalanine or tryptophan, and so a read error is likely. The chain combines TRBV27 with TRBJ1-2; TRBD1 is a possible D gene (6 bases). This CDR3 is 13 amino acids long. Trimming pared 8 bases from V and 4 bases from J, leaving 14 bases between. Germline assignment: CDR1 MNHEY and CDR2 SMNVEV (reference sequence). DNA for the CDR3: TGTGCCAGCGGTCTAGGAGGGGGCTATGGCTACACCCTC. Its translation is CASGLGGGYGYTL.

In this sample, this clonotype turned up a few times. The CDR3 spells CASSYHGWADGNTIYF. DNA for the CDR3: TGTGCCAGCAGCTATCACGGTTGGGCCGATGGAAACACCATATATTTT. The gene calls are TRBV5-6 and TRBJ1-3, with D uncertain. The germline CDR1 and CDR2 sequences are SGHDT and YYEEEE. The CDR3 extends over 16 amino acids. Trimming shortened V by 3 bases and J by 3 bases, and 16 bases separated the two germline ends. Drawing the rest from reference TRBV5-6 and TRBJ1-3, the complete variable domain is DAGVTQSPTHLIKTRGQQVTLRCSPKSGHDTVSWYQQALGQGPQFIFQYYEEEERQRGNFPDRFSGHQFPNYSSELNVNALLLGDSALYLCASSYHGWADGNTIYFGEGSWLTVV.

This clonotype was seen ten or more times. The chain has TRBV27 and TRBJ1-5, with D possibly matching TRBD1 (5 bases). The CDR3 spans 13 residues. V lost 1 base and J lost 5, with 6 bases in between. CDR1 is MNHEY and CDR2 is SMNVEV in the germline V gene (reference sequence). CDR3 nucleotide sequence: TGTGCCAGCAGTTTATTAGGGGATCAGCCCCAGCATTTT. Residues: CASSLLGDQPQHF.

The rearrangement links TRBV11-2 to TRBJ2-7, with 11 bases aligning to TRBD2. V shed 4 bases, J shed 7 bases, and the junction held 21 bases outside the gene matches. The CDR3 has 19 amino acids. Germline V gene data show CDR1 as SGHAT and CDR2 as FQNNGV. In DNA form, the CDR3 reads TGTGCCAGCAGCTCCATTCCGGGACTAGCGGCCTTTCGGGAGGGGGAGCAGTACTTC. This codes for CASSSIPGLAAFREGEQYF.

This clonotype was seen at least ten times. This chain uses TRBV7-2 with TRBJ2-3, with D tentatively TRBD2 (6 bases). Germline CDR1 SGHTA, CDR2 FQGNSA. V lost 5 bases and J lost 4, with 22 bases in between. The CDR3 sequence is 17 residues long. The CDR3 DNA reads TGTGCCAGCAGCGACCGGAGGGCGGCTGTGTGGCCAGATACGCAGTATTTT. Its translation: CASSDRRAAVWPDTQYF. Combining the CDR3 with reference TRBV7-2 and TRBJ2-3 gives the whole variable domain GAGVSQSPSNKVTEKGKDVELRCDPISGHTALYWYRQSLGQGLEFLIYFQGNSAPDKSGLPSDRFSAERTGGSVSTLTIQRTQQEDSAVYLCASSDRRAAVWPDTQYFGPGTRLTVL.

This clonotype was observed at least ten times. The chain uses TRBV7-6 and TRBJ2-7; unclear D gene. Germline V gene sequence: CDR1 SGHVS, CDR2 FNYEAQ. With 5 bases removed from V and 2 bases from J, the gap between germline ends came to 13 bases. The CDR3 loop spans 14 amino acids. CDR3 region: CASSLYPSAYEQYF. For the CDR3, the DNA is TGTGCCAGCAGCCTATACCCCTCGGCCTACGAGCAGTACTTC.

This clonotype was picked up a small number of times. The CDR3 reads CAPPHRNEQYF. CDR3 sequence (DNA): TGTGCCCCCCCCCATCGGAACGAGCAGTACTTC. This chain uses TRBV9 with TRBJ2-7; D is unresolved. This CDR3 is 11 amino acids long. Germline CDR1 is SGDLS and CDR2 is YYNGEE. Trimming shortened V by 10 bases and J by 5 bases, and 13 bases separated the two germline ends.

V is TRBV3-1 and J is TRBJ2-7; 12 bases align to TRBD2. The J segment lost 3 bases and the V segment lost 4 bases, leaving 4 bases of the junction unmatched. Germline-derived CDR1 and CDR2 are LGHDT and YNNKEL (reference sequence). The CDR3 sequence is 15 residues long. The CDR3 DNA reads TGTGCCAGCAGCCTGACTAGCGGGAGTCTCTACGAGCAGTACTTC. Its protein product is CASSLTSGSLYEQYF.

This clonotype was seen repeatedly, ten times or more. The V and J genes are TRBV11-3 and TRBJ2-3, with D unresolved. V was clipped by 0 bases and J by 1 base, with 5 bases between them. The germline gives CDR1 SGHNT, CDR2 YENEEA. This CDR3 region has 14 residues. The CDR3 coding sequence is TGTGCCAGCAGCTTAGACATGGGCACAGATACGCAGTATTTT. Its protein product is CASSLDMGTDTQYF.

This clonotype appeared many times. The chain carries TRBV7-2 and TRBJ2-5; D is unresolved. CDR3 length equals 14 residues. Germline loops: CDR1 SGHTA, CDR2 FQGNSA. Between the trimmed V and J ends, which lost 1 base and 1 base, there was a span of 7 bases. CDR3 loop: CASSLGMGQETQYF. Here the CDR3 DNA reads TGTGCCAGCAGCTTAGGGATGGGCCAAGAGACCCAGTACTTC.

On this clonotype itself: This could be a read error, since a much larger clone is one nucleotide away. The V call is TRBV12-3 or TRBV12-4, the J call TRBJ1-5; D is unresolved. The CDR3 runs to 13 residues. The V end was cut by 6 bases, the J end by 7 bases, with 13 bases between. The CDR3 DNA reads as TGTGCCAGCAGGCTAGGGCTCGGACAGCCCCAGCATTTT. It codes for CASRLGLGQPQHF.

The chain joins TRBV25-1 to TRBJ2-7; 7 bases are a match to TRBD2. The CDR3 is 15 residues long. The germline V gene encodes CDR1 MGHDK and CDR2 SYGVNS. The V segment lost 3 bases and the J segment 0 bases; nucleotides outside the gene matches: 5. This chain's CDR3 is CASSDTSESSYEQYF. The DNA of the CDR3 is TGTGCCAGCAGTGATACTAGCGAATCCTCCTACGAGCAGTACTTC.

This clonotype was counted a few times. This chain connects TRBV7-8 to TRBJ2-1; 7 bases line up with TRBD2. V gave up 1 base and J gave up 2 bases; unmatched junction bases: 8. CDR3 length: 17 residues. Germline-derived CDR1 and CDR2 are SGHVS and FQNEAQ. This CDR3 reads CASSLDSTSPPYNEQFF. The CDR3 nucleotides are TGTGCCAGCAGCTTAGATTCGACTAGCCCACCCTACAATGAGCAGTTCTTC. The full variable domain, in which reference TRBV7-8 and TRBJ2-1 provide the parts outside the CDR3, is GAGVSQSPRYKVAKRGQDVALRCDPISGHVSLFWYQQALGQGPEFLTYFQNEAQLDKSGLPSDRFFAERPEGSVSTLKIQRTQQEDSAVYLCASSLDSTSPPYNEQFFGPGTRLTVL.

In this sample, this clonotype turned up a few times. The V gene is TRBV27, the J gene TRBJ2-6; D is unclear. The CDR3 runs 13 residues. In germline, CDR1 is MNHEY, CDR2 SMNVEV (reference sequence). Trimming took off 4 bases at V and 0 bases at J, with 1 base between the two ends. CDR3 sequence (DNA): TGTGCCAGCAGTTACTCTGGGGCCAACGTCCTGACTTTC. This gives the protein CASSYSGANVLTF.

A note on this clonotype: This may stem from a read error, because a much larger clone lies one nucleotide away. A read error is likely, as this CDR3 ends without the conserved phenylalanine or tryptophan. V usage is TRBV12-3 or TRBV12-4 and J usage is TRBJ2-2; 7 bases map to TRBD1. The CDR3 sequence is 16 residues long. V shed 5 bases, J shed 0 bases, and the junction held 6 bases outside the gene matches. CDR3 in amino acids: CASSPGTDANTGELFS. The CDR3 DNA reads TGTGCCAGCAGTCCCGGGACAGACGCGAACACCGGGGAGCTGTTTTCT.

This clonotype was observed many times. The V call is TRBV7-9, the J call TRBJ2-7; D gene ambiguous. CDR3 length: 13 amino acids. The V gene's germline CDR1 is SEHNR and CDR2 FQNEAQ (reference sequence). Trimming stripped 2 bases from V and 6 bases from J, with 11 bases between. The CDR3 bases are TGTGCCAGCAGCTTACCTGCAGAAACCGAGCAGTACTTC. This gives the protein CASSLPAETEQYF.

J is TRBJ2-2 and V is TRBV20-1; 9 bases are shared with TRBD2. The CDR3 length is 15 residues. The V gene end was trimmed by 0 bases and the J gene end by 7 bases; junction bases not matched to a gene: 6. Per germline, CDR1 DFQATT and CDR2 SNEGSKA (reference sequence). The CDR3 coding sequence is TGCAGTGCTAGAGAGCCCGGGACTAGCTACGGGGAGCTGTTTTTT. The encoded protein is CSAREPGTSYGELFF.

This clonotype was counted many times. V usage is TRBV4-1 and J usage is TRBJ2-2; D gene unclear. Germline lookup yields CDR1 MGHRA and CDR2 YSYEKL. V was shortened by 4 bases and J by 6 bases, with 12 bases between the two germline ends. This CDR3 is built from 14 residues. CDR3 sequence reads: CASSPVEAPGELFF. CDR3 coding DNA: TGCGCCAGCAGCCCCGTCGAGGCCCCCGGGGAGCTGTTTTTT.